This entry features one TCR beta chain sequence. The ends were cut back, 3 bases at V and 0 bases at J, with 15 bases in the middle. Germline V gene sequence: CDR1 LNHNV, CDR2 YYDKDF (reference sequence). The CDR3 loop spans 16 amino acids. This specimen comes from a study of blood T cell repertoires in COVID-19. Study details: PBMCs, B-cell-depleted T cells, or T cells were the source of the cDNA or gDNA that made up the material.

Sequencing used immunoSEQ multiplex PCR; TCRdb keeps in-frame clones, though not all of them. Here the sample spans under 300,000 clones, around 90% being singletons. Seattle-derived patients entered the study during active infection and were followed longitudinally. What was sequenced was peripheral blood. The chain carries TRBV15 and TRBJ2-7, with D maybe TRBD2 (5 bases). The TCR sequence derives from a man in his thirties or forties with COVID-19, enrolled during active disease. Here the CDR3 DNA reads TGTGCCACCAGCAGTGCCCCAACGGGGAGCTCCTACGAGCAGTACTTC. Translating gives CATSSAPTGSSYEQYF.